Each of the 21 T cell receptor beta chains below was sequenced from the same sample in a study of memory CD8 T cells in hepatitis C reinfection. Repertoires were generated with immunoSEQ multiplex PCR, while TCRdb's copy carries only in-frame clones and drops some. This repertoire shows about 45,000 clones, roughly 90% found once; its top ten account for around 1.2%. Time point given: peak reinfection, 3 to 8 weeks after reinfection detection. Sorted cells were sequenced directly ex vivo without any in vitro expansion. What was sequenced was naive CD8+ T cells sorted from blood. The receptors here all came from a man aged 18 to 29 with hepatitis C virus infection.

The chain couples TRBV11-1 to TRBJ2-2; weak D call: TRBD1 (5 bases). The CDR3 has 13 residues. Looked up from germline, CDR1 is SGHAT and CDR2 is FQDESV (reference sequence). With 2 bases removed from V and 6 bases from J, the gap between germline ends came to 7 bases. CDR3 in amino acids: CASSLSGPGELFF. CDR3 sequence (DNA): TGTGCCAGCAGCTTATCAGGGCCCGGGGAGCTGTTTTTT. Complete variable domain (other parts from reference TRBV11-1 and TRBJ2-2): EAEVAQSPRYKITEKSQAVAFWCDPISGHATLYWYRQILGQGPELLVQFQDESVVDDSQLPKDRFSAERLKGVDSTLKIQPAELGDSAMYLCASSLSGPGELFFGEGSRLTVL.

The chain recombines TRBV29-1 with TRBJ2-1; no firm D call. Trimming stripped 7 bases from V and 5 bases from J, with 6 bases between. Germline V lookup: CDR1 SQVTM, CDR2 ANQGSEA. There are 10 residues in the CDR3. The CDR3 reads CSATDNEQFF. The CDR3 DNA is TGCAGCGCCACTGACAATGAGCAGTTCTTC.

The chain combines TRBV11-2 with TRBJ1-1; D is perhaps TRBD1 (6 bases). The CDR3 spans 14 residues. Germline V CDR1 and CDR2: SGHAT, FQNNGV. The ends were cut back, 1 base at V and 2 bases at J, with 8 bases in the middle. Here the CDR3 reads CASSLGGPNTEAFF. The CDR3 DNA reads TGTGCCAGCAGCTTAGGGGGGCCCAACACTGAAGCTTTCTTT.

The chain combines TRBV27 with TRBJ2-2; D gene uncertain. V shed 5 bases and J shed 7 bases, with 8 bases lying between them. From germline, CDR1 is MNHEY and CDR2 SMNVEV (reference sequence). The CDR3 covers 12 residues. The CDR3 reads CASSPGFGELFF. Written as DNA, the CDR3 is TGTGCCAGCAGTCCCGGGTTCGGGGAGCTGTTTTTT.

The sample holds a few counts of this clone. The V call is TRBV4-1, the J call TRBJ1-1, with 7 bases fitting TRBD1. This CDR3 region has 15 residues. With V trimmed by 0 bases and J by 5 bases, 6 bases remained unmatched. CDR1 is MGHRA and CDR2 is YSYEKL in the germline V gene. The CDR3: CASSQDWQGGTEAFF. The DNA of the CDR3 is TGCGCCAGCAGCCAAGATTGGCAGGGGGGAACTGAAGCTTTCTTT.

The J gene is TRBJ2-7, the V gene TRBV10-3, with a tentative D call TRBD2 (6 bases). There are 16 residues in the CDR3. The germline gives CDR1 ENHRY, CDR2 SYGVKD. Trimming stripped 0 bases from V and 6 bases from J, with 18 bases between. The CDR3 bases are TGTGCCATCAGTGAGTCGGGGGGAGAGCGGCTACTCGAGCAGTACGTC. Its protein product is CAISESGGERLLEQYV.

This chain uses TRBV7-9 with TRBJ2-1, with 9 bases that match TRBD1. Trimming took 5 bases from V and 2 from J; bases not matched to a gene: 7. CDR3 length: 16 residues. Per the germline V gene, CDR1 is SEHNR and CDR2 is FQNEAQ (reference sequence). CDR3 protein: CASSDSGTGTYNEQFF. CDR3 coding DNA: TGTGCCAGCAGCGATTCCGGGACAGGGACCTACAATGAGCAGTTCTTC.

V is TRBV7-4 and J is TRBJ2-5; the D is unclear. The CDR3 extends over 11 amino acids. Trimming shortened V by 6 bases and J by 5 bases, and 7 bases separated the two germline ends. The V gene's germline CDR1 is SGHVT and CDR2 SQSDAQ. The DNA of the CDR3 is TGTGCCAGCAGTCCTCGGGAGACCCAGTACTTC. This sequence encodes CASSPRETQYF.

The chain joins TRBV30 to TRBJ1-3; D unresolved. Germline V gene lookup returns CDR1 GTSNPN and CDR2 SVGIG (reference sequence). This CDR3 contains 12 residues. Deletions cut 5 bases from V and 0 bases from J, with 5 bases between. This CDR3 reads CAWGPSGNTIYF. The CDR3 DNA is TGTGCCTGGGGCCCCTCTGGAAACACCATATATTTT.

V is TRBV4-1 and J is TRBJ2-1; 8 nucleotides match TRBD2. Germline V CDR1 and CDR2: MGHRA, YSYEKL. V gave up 1 base and J gave up 0 bases; unmatched junction bases: 2. This CDR3 spans 16 amino acids. The CDR3 nucleotides read TGCGCCAGCAGCCAAGTAGCGGGGAGCTCCTACAATGAGCAGTTCTTC. The encoded protein is CASSQVAGSSYNEQFF.

For the CDR3, the DNA is TGTGCCAGCAGCTTTTTTCGCGGGATCGGCGACGAGCAGTACGTC. This codes for CASSFFRGIGDEQYV. The chain recombines TRBV5-5 with TRBJ2-7, with D maybe TRBD2 (6 bases). The CDR3 totals 15 residues. CDR1 is SGHKS, CDR2 YYEKEE, per germline (reference sequence). V dropped 2 bases and J dropped 5 bases, with 17 bases sitting between them.

The DNA for the CDR3 is TGCGCCAGCAGCCAAGGGGCACAGGGGGCTTTATACAATGAGCAGTTCTTC. This encodes CASSQGAQGALYNEQFF. The rearrangement links TRBV4-3 to TRBJ2-1; TRBD1 aligns across 9 bases. The CDR3 is 17 amino acids. Germline lookup yields CDR1 LGHNA and CDR2 YSLEER. V lost 1 base and J lost 4; bases outside the gene matches: 8.

The CDR3 loop reads CASSRRDREDTEAFF. CDR3 coding DNA: TGTGCCAGCAGCCGCCGGGACAGGGAGGATACTGAAGCTTTCTTT. This chain uses TRBV14 with TRBJ1-1, with 9 bases matching TRBD1. This CDR3 has 15 amino acids. The germline CDR1 and CDR2 sequences are SGHDN and FVKESK. V was clipped by 4 bases and J by 5 bases; unmatched bases: 8. The variable domain in full, completed from reference TRBV14 and TRBJ1-1, reads EAGVTQFPSHSVIEKGQTVTLRCDPISGHDNLYWYRRVMGKEIKFLLHFVKESKQDESGMPNNRFLAERTGGTYSTLKVQPAELEDSGVYFCASSRRDREDTEAFFGQGTRLTVV.

CDR3 in DNA: TGTGCCAGCAGCCCGGCGCGTGGGGGGGGCGGGGAGCAGTTCTTC. It codes for CASSPARGGGGEQFF. The gene calls are TRBV5-5 and TRBJ2-1; D is possibly TRBD2 (7 bases). CDR3 length: 15 residues. The germline V gene encodes CDR1 SGHKS and CDR2 YYEKEE (reference sequence). Trimming removed 4 bases at V and 10 bases at J, with 21 bases between.

This clone was detected only once. Other DNA variants within this sample encode the same CDR3. This chain joins TRBV19 and TRBJ1-1, with a possible D match to TRBD1 (5 bases). Trimming shortened V by 7 bases and J by 6 bases, and 9 bases separated the two germline ends. Per germline, CDR1 LNHDA and CDR2 SQIVND (reference sequence). CDR3 length: 11 amino acids. CDR3: CASTGGPEAFF. Written as DNA, the CDR3 is TGTGCCAGTACGGGGGGACCTGAAGCTTTCTTT.

This chain's CDR3 is CASLGELNYGYTF. DNA of the CDR3: TGTGCCAGCTTAGGAGAACTTAACTATGGCTACACCTTC. The chain joins TRBV6-5 to TRBJ1-2; D is uncertain. V lost 8 bases to trimming and J lost 1 base, with 11 bases between them. CDR1 and CDR2 from the germline V gene are MNHEY and SVGAGI. CDR3 length equals 13 residues.

V gene TRBV4-3 combines with J gene TRBJ1-5; 11 nucleotides line up with TRBD1. V shed 4 bases, J shed 6 bases, and the junction held 5 bases outside the gene matches. The CDR3 has 15 amino acids. Looked up from germline, CDR1 is LGHNA and CDR2 is YSLEER. The CDR3 coding sequence is TGCGCCAGCAGCCCGGACAGGGGGCTAGGTCAGCCCCAGCATTTT. Protein sequence: CASSPDRGLGQPQHF.

The chain recombines TRBV4-1 with TRBJ2-3, with a weak D call TRBD1 (6 bases). Germline V gene data show CDR1 as MGHRA and CDR2 as YSYEKL. Trimming took off 3 bases at V and 2 bases at J, with 15 bases between the two ends. The CDR3 runs to 16 residues. The CDR3 loop is CASSQDPGQLTDTQYF. CDR3 coding DNA: TGCGCCAGCAGCCAGGACCCTGGACAGCTCACAGATACGCAGTATTTT.

In the case of this clone: The CDR3 ends on some other residue instead of the conserved phenylalanine or tryptophan, so this is likely a read error. The chain has TRBV7-9 and TRBJ1-2, with D perhaps TRBD1 (6 bases). Germline V lookup: CDR1 SEHNR, CDR2 FQNEAQ (reference sequence). Trimming pared 5 bases from V and 4 bases from J, leaving 8 bases between. The CDR3 has 12 residues. CDR3 protein: CASSEDSYGYTL. The CDR3 DNA follows: TGTGCCAGCAGCGAGGACAGCTATGGCTACACCCTC.

This clone was counted a single time. V is TRBV25-1 and J is TRBJ2-5; a weak D match, TRBD1 (5 bases). The J call could be wrong; TRBJ2-7 is a better fit for the DNA end. Germline V CDR1 and CDR2: MGHDK, SYGVNS. The CDR3 runs 15 residues. In nucleotides, the CDR3 is TGTGCCAGCAGTGAATCAGACAGATTTACCTACGAGCAGTACTTC. It specifies CASSESDRFTYEQYF.

This sequence joins TRBV6-6 and TRBJ2-3, with TRBD2 matching 7 bases. The V gene end was trimmed by 1 base and the J gene end by 3 bases; junction bases not matched to a gene: 4. The CDR3 loop spans 15 amino acids. Germline values: CDR1 MNHNY, CDR2 SVGAGI (reference sequence). CDR3 amino acids: CASSYLVGGTDTQYF. CDR3 nucleotides: TGTGCCAGCAGTTACTTGGTGGGAGGGACAGATACGCAGTATTTT.